The clone carrying this T cell receptor beta chain was found a few times. The data originate from a study of blood T cell repertoires in COVID-19. At the level of the study: Some COVID-19 samples were acute and others convalescent; all came from the United States, Italy and Spain.

The CDR3 is 14 residues long. CDR1 MNHNS and CDR2 SASEGT come from the germline V gene. Deletions cut 2 bases from V and 4 bases from J, with 8 bases between. In the source study's methods: For nucleated cells, counts were estimated from reference gene primer amplification. The assay was immunoSEQ multiplex PCR, and TCRdb's table has in-frame clones only and misses some. That table is the source of V, J and clone size, and D and trimming were worked out from the DNA. The sample consists of tens of thousands of clones, roughly 88% of them appearing once. The sequenced sample consisted of peripheral blood. This clonotype originated in a man aged 25-45 years with acute or convalescent COVID-19. The V call is TRBV6-1, the J call TRBJ2-2; D gene ambiguous. CDR3 DNA sequence: TGTGCCAGCAGTGAATACTTTTTCACCGGGGAGCTGTTTTTT. This encodes CASSEYFFTGELFF.